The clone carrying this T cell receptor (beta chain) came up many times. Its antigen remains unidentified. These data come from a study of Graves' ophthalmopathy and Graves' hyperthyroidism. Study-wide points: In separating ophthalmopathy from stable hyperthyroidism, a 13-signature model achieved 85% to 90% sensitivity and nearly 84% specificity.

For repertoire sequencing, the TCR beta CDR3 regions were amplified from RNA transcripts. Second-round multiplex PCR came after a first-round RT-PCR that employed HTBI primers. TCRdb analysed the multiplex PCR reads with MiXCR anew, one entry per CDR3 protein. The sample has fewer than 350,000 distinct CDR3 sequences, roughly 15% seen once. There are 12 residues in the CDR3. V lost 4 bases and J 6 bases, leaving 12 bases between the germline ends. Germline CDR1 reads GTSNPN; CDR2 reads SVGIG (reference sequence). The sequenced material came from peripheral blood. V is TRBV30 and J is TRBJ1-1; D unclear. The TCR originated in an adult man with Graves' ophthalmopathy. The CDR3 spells CAWKNGRPEAFF. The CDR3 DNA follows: TGTGCCTGGAAGAATGGGCGGCCTGAAGCTTTCTTT. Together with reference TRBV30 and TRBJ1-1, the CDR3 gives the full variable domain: SQTIHQWPATLVQPVGSPLSLECTVEGTSNPNLYWYRQAAGRGLQLLFYSVGIGQISSEVPQNLSASRPQDRQFILSSKKLLLSDSGFYLCAWKNGRPEAFFGQGTRLTVV.